This TCR beta chain stems from a study of Graves' ophthalmopathy and Graves' hyperthyroidism. Study results and caveats: Forecasting of ophthalmopathy progression by the model achieved approximately 70% sensitivity and around 77% specificity. Also, most clonotypes expanded in the thyroid above 0.001 frequency appeared in blood.

As for this clonotype: As yet, its antigen is unknown.

RNA transcripts served as template for amplifying TCR beta CDR3 sequences. The first round was an RT-PCR with HTBI primers, and the second round was a multiplex PCR. TCRdb passed the multiplex PCR reads through MiXCR, listing each CDR3 protein once. The sample has around 1.1 million distinct CDR3 sequences, less than 45% seen once; the top ten hold around 10%. The CDR3 has 14 amino acids. The V gene lost 2 bases and the J gene lost 2 bases, with 8 bases spanning the gap. Per the germline V gene, CDR1 is SNHLY and CDR2 is FYNNEI. The chain has TRBV2 and TRBJ2-3; D uncertain. The sequencing sample was made of peripheral blood or thyroid tissue (not recorded which). The clonotype was recovered from an adult man with Graves' hyperthyroidism. The CDR3 DNA is TGTGCCAGCAGTGAATTATTGAACACAGATACGCAGTATTTT. It codes for CASSELLNTDTQYF.